This T cell receptor beta chain was found in a study of T cells in Graves' hyperthyroidism and ophthalmopathy. Study conclusions and caveats: Within blood appeared most thyroid clonotypes that had expanded above 0.001. Ophthalmopathy could be told apart from stable hyperthyroidism with a 13 V-J model.

CDR1 is SGHAT and CDR2 is FQNNGV in the germline V gene. The CDR3 has 15 amino acids. J was trimmed by 5 bases and V by 0 bases; bases with no gene match: 2. The table lists this clonotype with many counts. Its specificity is not known. Newly diagnosed patients aged 18 to 65 had hyperthyroidism of under 2 months' duration. Each diagnosis drew on symptoms, thyroxine, TRAb, thyroid ultrasound and orbital computed tomography findings. The TCR beta CDR3 regions underwent amplification using RNA transcripts as the source. In the first-round RT-PCR of the TCR CDR3, the HTBI primer set was used. TCRdb reanalysed the multiplex PCR reads using MiXCR and keeps one entry per CDR3 protein. The sample holds approximately 98,000 distinct CDR3 sequences; 40% are singletons and the top ten take approximately 10%.

This clonotype originated in a young woman with Graves' hyperthyroidism. This chain links TRBV11-2 with TRBJ2-7; TRBD2 matches 12 bases. The sample taken for sequencing was peripheral blood or thyroid tissue (not recorded which). Here the CDR3 reads CASSLDLAGGHEQYF. In DNA, the CDR3 is TGTGCCAGCAGCTTAGATCTAGCGGGAGGGCACGAGCAGTACTTC.